A selection of T cell receptor beta chains follows, all from one sample in a study of radiotherapy plus CTLA-4 blockade in lung cancer. The method was immunoSEQ multiplex PCR; TCRdb's version includes in-frame clones alone and lacks a portion of them. The data show about 80,000 clones, roughly 79% seen once. The sample here was peripheral blood, taken from a patient treated with radiotherapy plus ipilimumab. Receptor source: a human donor with non-small cell lung cancer whose response to radiotherapy plus ipilimumab could not be evaluated. Some clones in this sample may be carry-over from other donors' samples. The CDR3 runs from the conserved cysteine through the conserved F or W. A D gene is named only where the DNA matches it firmly. The listing skips clone size in some rows; elsewhere it reads once, few, many or a size class.

NA,NA,TRBV5-4,TRBJ2-1,CASSWGGGVREQFF,TGTGCCAGCAGCTGGGGGGGCGGGGTCAGGGAGCAGTTCTTC
few,TRBD1,TRBV19,TRBJ2-1,CASRSGQGHEQFF,TGTGCCAGTAGATCGGGACAGGGCCATGAGCAGTTCTTC
NA,NA,TRBV6-5,TRBJ2-7,CASSYSGGYYEQYF,TGTGCCAGCAGTTACTCAGGAGGATACTACGAGCAGTACTTC
NA,NA,TRBV18,TRBJ2-7,CASSKETAYEQYF,TGTGCCAGCTCAAAAGAGACAGCCTACGAGCAGTACTTC
NA,TRBD1,TRBV25-1,TRBJ1-2,CASSEPAGGEGYTF,TGTGCCAGCAGTGAACCAGCAGGGGGTGAGGGCTACACCTTC
NA,NA,TRBV7-2,TRBJ1-3,CASSPGGSGNTIYF,TGTGCCAGCAGCCCGGGGGGCTCTGGAAACACCATATATTTT
NA,NA,TRBV30,TRBJ2-2,CAWSVRVDTGELFF,TGTGCCTGGAGTGTACGAGTGGACACCGGGGAGCTGTTTTTT
NA,TRBD1,TRBV5-1,TRBJ2-7,CASSPTWGQLSYEQYF,TGCGCCAGCAGCCCCACGTGGGGACAGCTCTCCTACGAGCAGTACTTC
once,NA,TRBV6-1,TRBJ1-5,CASSEGPFLSEPQHF,TGTGCCAGCAGTGAAGGCCCTTTTTTGAGCGAGCCCCAGCATTTT
NA,TRBD1,TRBV10-3,TRBJ2-7,CAISEYRGPSYEQYF,TGTGCCATCAGTGAGTACAGGGGGCCCTCCTACGAGCAGTACTTC
medium-sized,TRBD2,TRBV4-1,TRBJ2-7,CASSLAGVEDEQYF,TGCGCCAGCAGCCTAGCGGGGGTTGAAGACGAGCAGTACTTC
NA,TRBD1,TRBV6-5,TRBJ1-4,CASSYAGTGSEKLFF,TGTGCCAGCAGTTACGCCGGGACAGGTAGTGAAAAACTGTTTTTT
NA,TRBD2,TRBV7-7,TRBJ2-5,CASSSGLATETQYF,TGTGCTAGCAGCTCGGGACTAGCGACAGAGACCCAGTACTTC
NA,NA,TRBV7-3,TRBJ2-1,CASSSETVNSYNEQFF,TGTGCCAGCAGCTCTGAGACAGTTAACTCCTACAATGAGCAGTTCTTC
NA,TRBD1,TRBV6-6,TRBJ1-1,CASSTFPGQYTEAFF,TGTGCCAGCAGTACCTTTCCGGGACAGTACACTGAAGCTTTCTTT
NA,NA,TRBV25-1,TRBJ1-2,CASSESGLGYTF,TGTGCCAGCAGTGAATCCGGACTTGGCTACACCTTC
NA,NA,TRBV29-1,TRBJ1-4,CSVEKGGDEKLFF,TGCAGCGTTGAAAAGGGGGGGGATGAAAAACTGTTTTTT
once,NA,TRBV7-2,TRBJ1-3,CASSLVSSGGSGTIYF,TGTGCCAGCAGCTTAGTGTCGAGTGGGGGCTCTGGCACCATATATTTT
NA,NA,TRBV28,TRBJ2-3,CASTSVAVSTDTQYF,TGTGCCAGCACATCCGTAGCGGTTAGCACAGATACGCAGTATTTT
NA,NA,TRBV7-9,TRBJ1-2,CASSRPAGYGYTF,TGTGCCAGCAGCCGACCGGCAGGCTATGGCTACACCTTC
NA,NA,TRBV6-6,TRBJ1-1,CASSTAGVMNTEAFF,TGTGCCAGCAGTACGGCAGGGGTTATGAACACTGAAGCTTTCTTT
NA,TRBD1,TRBV28,TRBJ2-5,CAGSTTGGKETQYF,TGTGCCGGAAGTACGACAGGGGGGAAAGAGACCCAGTACTTC
NA,NA,TRBV6-1,TRBJ1-2,CASSPGGPGGYTF,TGTGCCAGCAGCCCGGGGGGGCCAGGAGGCTACACCTTC
NA,TRBD1,TRBV5-8,TRBJ2-5,CASTLGQGWQETQYF,TGTGCCAGCACCCTAGGACAGGGGTGGCAAGAGACCCAGTACTTC
once,NA,TRBV18,TRBJ1-1,CASSASKATEAFF,TGTGCCAGCTCCGCTTCTAAAGCCACTGAAGCTTTCTTT
NA,TRBD2,TRBV4-1,TRBJ2-6,CASSLRHGEGLAGGPGANVLTF,TGCGCCAGCAGCCTACGCCACGGAGAAGGACTAGCGGGGGGGCCTGGGGCCAACGTCCTGACTTTC
NA,NA,TRBV4-2,TRBJ1-3,CASSPDSFSGNTIYF,TGTGCCAGCAGCCCGGACAGCTTCTCTGGAAACACCATATATTTT